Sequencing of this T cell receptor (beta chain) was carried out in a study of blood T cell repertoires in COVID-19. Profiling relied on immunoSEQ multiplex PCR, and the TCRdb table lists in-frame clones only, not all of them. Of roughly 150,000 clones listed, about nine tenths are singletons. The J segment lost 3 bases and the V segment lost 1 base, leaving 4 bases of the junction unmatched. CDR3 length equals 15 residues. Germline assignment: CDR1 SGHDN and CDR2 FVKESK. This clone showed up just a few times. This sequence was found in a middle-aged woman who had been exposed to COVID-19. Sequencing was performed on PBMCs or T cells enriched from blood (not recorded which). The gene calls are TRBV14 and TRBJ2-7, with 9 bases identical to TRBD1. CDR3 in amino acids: CASSQVDRGYYEQYF. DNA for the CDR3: TGTGCCAGCAGCCAAGTAGACAGGGGGTACTACGAGCAGTACTTC.